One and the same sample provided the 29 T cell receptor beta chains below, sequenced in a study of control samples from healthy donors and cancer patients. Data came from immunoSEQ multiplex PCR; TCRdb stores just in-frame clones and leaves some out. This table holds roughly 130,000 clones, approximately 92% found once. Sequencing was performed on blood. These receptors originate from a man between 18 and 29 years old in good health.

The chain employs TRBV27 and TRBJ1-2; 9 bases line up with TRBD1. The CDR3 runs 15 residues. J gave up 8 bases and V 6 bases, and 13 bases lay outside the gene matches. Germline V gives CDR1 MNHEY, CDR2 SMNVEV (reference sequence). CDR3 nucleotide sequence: TGTGCCAGCAGACCTAACTTCCGGGACAGGGAGGGCTACACCTTC. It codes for CASRPNFRDREGYTF.

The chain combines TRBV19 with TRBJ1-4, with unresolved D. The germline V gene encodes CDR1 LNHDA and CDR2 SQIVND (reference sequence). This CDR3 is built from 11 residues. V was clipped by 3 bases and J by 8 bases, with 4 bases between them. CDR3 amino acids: CASSIPEKLFF. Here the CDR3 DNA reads TGTGCCAGTAGTATTCCGGAAAAACTGTTTTTT.

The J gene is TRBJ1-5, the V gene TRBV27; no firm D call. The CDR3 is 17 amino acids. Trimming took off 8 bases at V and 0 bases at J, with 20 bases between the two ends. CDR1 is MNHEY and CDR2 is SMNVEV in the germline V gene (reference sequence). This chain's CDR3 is CASATRQQFYSNQPQHF. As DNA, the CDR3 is TGTGCCAGCGCGACCAGACAACAGTTCTATAGCAATCAGCCCCAGCATTTT.

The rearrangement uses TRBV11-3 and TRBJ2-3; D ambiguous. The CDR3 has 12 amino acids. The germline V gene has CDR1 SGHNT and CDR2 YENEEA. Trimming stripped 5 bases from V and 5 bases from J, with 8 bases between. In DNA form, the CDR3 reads TGTGCCAGCAGCAAACAGCGAGATACGCAGTATTTT. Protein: CASSKQRDTQYF.

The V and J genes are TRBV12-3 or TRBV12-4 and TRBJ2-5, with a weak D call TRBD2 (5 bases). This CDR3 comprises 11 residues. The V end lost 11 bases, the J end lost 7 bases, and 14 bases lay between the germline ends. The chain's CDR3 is CACGFTGTQYF. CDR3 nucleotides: TGTGCCTGCGGGTTCACGGGGACCCAGTACTTC.

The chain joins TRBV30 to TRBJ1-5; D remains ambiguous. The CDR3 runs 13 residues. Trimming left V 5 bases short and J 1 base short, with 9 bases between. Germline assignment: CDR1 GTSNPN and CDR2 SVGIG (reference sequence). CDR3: CAWGERSNQPQHF. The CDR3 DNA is TGTGCCTGGGGCGAGCGGAGCAATCAGCCCCAGCATTTT.

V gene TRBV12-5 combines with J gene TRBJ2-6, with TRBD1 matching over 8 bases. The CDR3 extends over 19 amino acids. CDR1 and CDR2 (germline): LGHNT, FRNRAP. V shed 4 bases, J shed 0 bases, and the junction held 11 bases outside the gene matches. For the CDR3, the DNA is TGTGCTAGTGGTTCTACCGGGACAGGCCTTTTCTCTGGGGCCAACGTCCTGACTTTC. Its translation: CASGSTGTGLFSGANVLTF. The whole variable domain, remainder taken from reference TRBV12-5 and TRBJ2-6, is DARVTQTPRHKVTEMGQEVTMRCQPILGHNTVFWYRQTMMQGLELLAYFRNRAPLDDSGMPKDRFSAEMPDATLATLKIQPSEPRDSAVYFCASGSTGTGLFSGANVLTFGAGSRLTVL.

The CDR3 spells CASSLGTGNTGELFF. Here the CDR3 DNA reads TGCGCCAGCAGCTTGGGGACAGGGAACACCGGGGAGCTGTTTTTT. The V call is TRBV5-1, the J call TRBJ2-2; TRBD1 matches at 7 bases. Losses at the gene ends were 0 bases for V and 1 base for J; bases not matched to a gene: 0. Germline V gene lookup returns CDR1 SGHRS and CDR2 YFSETQ. The CDR3 has 15 amino acids.

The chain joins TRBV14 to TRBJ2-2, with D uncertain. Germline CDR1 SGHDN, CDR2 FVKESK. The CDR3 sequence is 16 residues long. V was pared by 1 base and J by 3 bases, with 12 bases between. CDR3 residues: CASSQGVSLHTGELFF. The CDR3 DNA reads TGTGCCAGCAGCCAAGGGGTGTCCCTACACACCGGGGAGCTGTTTTTT.

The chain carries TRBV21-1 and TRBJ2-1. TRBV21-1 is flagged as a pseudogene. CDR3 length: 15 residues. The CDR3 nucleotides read TGTGCCAGCAGCAAAAAGGCAACCTCATACAATGAGCAGTTCTTC. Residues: CASSKKATSYNEQFF.

The CDR3 region is CASSGGQGSTDTQYF. The CDR3 coding sequence is TGTGCCAGCAGCGGTGGACAGGGTAGCACAGATACGCAGTATTTT. V and J are TRBV5-5 and TRBJ2-3, with TRBD1 identical over 8 bases. The CDR3 extends over 15 amino acids. V was clipped by 4 bases and J by 0 bases; unmatched bases: 4. Germline V gene data show CDR1 as SGHKS and CDR2 as YYEKEE (reference sequence).

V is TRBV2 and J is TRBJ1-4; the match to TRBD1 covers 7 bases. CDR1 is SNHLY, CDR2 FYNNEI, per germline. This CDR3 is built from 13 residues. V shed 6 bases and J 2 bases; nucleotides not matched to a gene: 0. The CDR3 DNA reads TGTGCCAGCAGGACAGGGACTAATGAAAAACTGTTTTTT. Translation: CASRTGTNEKLFF. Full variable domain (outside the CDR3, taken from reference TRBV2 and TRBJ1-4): EPEVTQTPSHQVTQMGQEVILRCVPISNHLYFYWYRQILGQKVEFLVSFYNNEISEKSEIFDDQFSVERPDGSNFTLKIRSTKLEDSAMYFCASRTGTNEKLFFGSGTQLSVL.

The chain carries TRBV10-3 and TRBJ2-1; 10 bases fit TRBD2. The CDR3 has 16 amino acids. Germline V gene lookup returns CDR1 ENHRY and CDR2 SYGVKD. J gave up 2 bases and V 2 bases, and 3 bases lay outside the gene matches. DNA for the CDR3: TGTGCCATCAGTGAGGGGAGCGGGGGGGCCTACAATGAGCAGTTCTTC. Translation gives CAISEGSGGAYNEQFF.

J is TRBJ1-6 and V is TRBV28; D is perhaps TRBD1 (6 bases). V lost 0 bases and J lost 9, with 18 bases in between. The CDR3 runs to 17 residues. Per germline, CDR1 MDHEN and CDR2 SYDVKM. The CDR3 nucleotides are TGTGCCAGCAGTTTATGGGGGAGGGGGGACACATCTTCACCCCTCCACTTT. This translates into CASSLWGRGDTSSPLHF.

In nucleotides, the CDR3 is TGTGCCAGCAGCGTAGTCGGGGGTAACGTCTATGAGCAGTTCTTC. This translates into CASSVVGGNVYEQFF. V and J are TRBV9 and TRBJ2-1, with D maybe TRBD2 (6 bases). The CDR3 is 15 amino acids. CDR1 is SGDLS and CDR2 is YYNGEE in the germline V gene. V was clipped by 0 bases and J by 8 bases, with 15 bases between them.

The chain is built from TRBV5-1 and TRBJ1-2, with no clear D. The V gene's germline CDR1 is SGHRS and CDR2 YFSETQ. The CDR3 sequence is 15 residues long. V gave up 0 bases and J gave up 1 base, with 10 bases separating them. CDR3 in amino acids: CASSLGSKDNYGYTF. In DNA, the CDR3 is TGCGCCAGCAGCTTGGGTTCTAAGGATAACTATGGCTACACCTTC.

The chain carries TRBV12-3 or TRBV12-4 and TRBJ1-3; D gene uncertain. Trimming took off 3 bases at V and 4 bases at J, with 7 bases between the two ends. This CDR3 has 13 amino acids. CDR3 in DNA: TGTGCCAGCAGTTTCGCCCTGGGAAACACCATATATTTT. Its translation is CASSFALGNTIYF.

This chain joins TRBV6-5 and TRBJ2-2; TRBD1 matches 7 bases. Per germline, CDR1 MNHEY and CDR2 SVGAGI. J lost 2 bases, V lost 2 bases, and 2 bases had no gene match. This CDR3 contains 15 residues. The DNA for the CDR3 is TGTGCCAGCAGTTACAGGGGGCATAACACCGGGGAGCTGTTTTTT. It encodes CASSYRGHNTGELFF.

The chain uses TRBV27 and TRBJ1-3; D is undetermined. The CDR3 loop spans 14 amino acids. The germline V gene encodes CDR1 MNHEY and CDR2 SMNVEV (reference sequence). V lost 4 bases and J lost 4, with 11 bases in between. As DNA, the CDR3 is TGTGCCAGCAGTTCAGCGACGGGAGGAAACACCATATATTTT. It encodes CASSSATGGNTIYF.

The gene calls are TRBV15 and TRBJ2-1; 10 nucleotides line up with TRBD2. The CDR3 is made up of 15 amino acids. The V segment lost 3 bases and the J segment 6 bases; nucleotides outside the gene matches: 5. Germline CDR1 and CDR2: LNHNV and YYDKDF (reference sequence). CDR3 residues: CATSSLAGDLNEQFF. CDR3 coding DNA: TGTGCCACCAGCAGCCTAGCGGGAGATCTCAATGAGCAGTTCTTC.

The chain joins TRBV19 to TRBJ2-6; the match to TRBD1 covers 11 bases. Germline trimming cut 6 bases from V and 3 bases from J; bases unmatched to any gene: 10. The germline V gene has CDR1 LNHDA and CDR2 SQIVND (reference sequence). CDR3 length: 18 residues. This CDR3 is CASRATGTGGFGANVLTF. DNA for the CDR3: TGTGCCAGTAGAGCGACCGGGACAGGGGGGTTTGGGGCCAACGTCCTGACTTTC.

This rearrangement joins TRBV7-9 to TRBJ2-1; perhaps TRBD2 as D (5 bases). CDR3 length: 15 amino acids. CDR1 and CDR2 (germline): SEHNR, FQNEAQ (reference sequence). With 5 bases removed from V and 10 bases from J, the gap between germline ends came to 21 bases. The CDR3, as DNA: TGTGCCAGCAGCCGCCGAGAAGCCAGCGGAGTAGAGCAGTTCTTC. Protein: CASSRREASGVEQFF.

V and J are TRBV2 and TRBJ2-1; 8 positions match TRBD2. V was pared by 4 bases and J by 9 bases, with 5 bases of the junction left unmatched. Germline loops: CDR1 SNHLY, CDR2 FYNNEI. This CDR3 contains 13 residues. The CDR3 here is CASSGPAGAEQFF. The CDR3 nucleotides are TGTGCCAGCAGTGGCCCAGCGGGAGCTGAGCAGTTCTTC. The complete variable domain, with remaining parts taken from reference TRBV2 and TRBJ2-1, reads EPEVTQTPSHQVTQMGQEVILRCVPISNHLYFYWYRQILGQKVEFLVSFYNNEISEKSEIFDDQFSVERPDGSNFTLKIRSTKLEDSAMYFCASSGPAGAEQFFGPGTRLTVL.

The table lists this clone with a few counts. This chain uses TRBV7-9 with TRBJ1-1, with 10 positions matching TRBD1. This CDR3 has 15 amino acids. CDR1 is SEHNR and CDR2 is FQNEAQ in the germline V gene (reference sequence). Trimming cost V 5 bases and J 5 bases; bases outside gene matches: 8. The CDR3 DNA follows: TGTGCCAGCAGCAAGACGCCGGGACAGGGGACTGAAGCTTTCTTT. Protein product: CASSKTPGQGTEAFF. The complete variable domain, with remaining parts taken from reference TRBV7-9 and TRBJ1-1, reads DTGVSQNPRHKITKRGQNVTFRCDPISEHNRLYWYRQTLGQGPEFLTYFQNEAQLEKSRLLSDRFSAERPKGSFSTLEIQRTEQGDSAMYLCASSKTPGQGTEAFFGQGTRLTVV.

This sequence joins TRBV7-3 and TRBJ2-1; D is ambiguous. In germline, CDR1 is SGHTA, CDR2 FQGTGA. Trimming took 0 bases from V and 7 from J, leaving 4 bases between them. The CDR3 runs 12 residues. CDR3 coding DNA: TGTGCCAGCAGCTTAACTGGGAATGAGCAGTTCTTC. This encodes CASSLTGNEQFF.

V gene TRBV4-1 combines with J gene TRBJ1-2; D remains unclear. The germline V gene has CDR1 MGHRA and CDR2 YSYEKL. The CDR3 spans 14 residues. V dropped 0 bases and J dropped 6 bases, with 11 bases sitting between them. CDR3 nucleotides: TGCGCCAGCAGCCAAGATATGGAGGTTCATGGCTACACCTTC. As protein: CASSQDMEVHGYTF.

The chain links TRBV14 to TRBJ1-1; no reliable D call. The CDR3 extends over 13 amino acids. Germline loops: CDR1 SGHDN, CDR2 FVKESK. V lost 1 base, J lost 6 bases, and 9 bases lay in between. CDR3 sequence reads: CASSQVRAAEAFF. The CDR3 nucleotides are TGTGCCAGCAGCCAAGTCCGGGCGGCTGAAGCTTTCTTT.

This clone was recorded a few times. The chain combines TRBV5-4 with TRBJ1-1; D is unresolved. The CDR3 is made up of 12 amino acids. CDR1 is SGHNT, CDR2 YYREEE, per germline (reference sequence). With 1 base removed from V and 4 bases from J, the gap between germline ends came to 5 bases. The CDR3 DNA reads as TGTGCCAGCAGCTTGCAAAGCACTGAAGCTTTCTTT. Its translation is CASSLQSTEAFF.

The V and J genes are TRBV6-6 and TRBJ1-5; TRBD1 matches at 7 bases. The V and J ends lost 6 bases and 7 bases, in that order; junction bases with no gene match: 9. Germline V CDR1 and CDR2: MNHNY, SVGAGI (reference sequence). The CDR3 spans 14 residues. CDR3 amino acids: CASRETGFRQPQHF. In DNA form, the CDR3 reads TGTGCCAGCAGAGAGACAGGGTTTCGGCAGCCCCAGCATTTT.